This paragraph covers one T cell receptor beta chain sequence. Its antigen is as yet unknown. This specimen comes from a study of cytomegalovirus exposure and HLA in healthy donors. 13 Jbeta primers and 60 Vbeta primers were used for the PCR. Sequenced by immunoSEQ multiplex PCR; TCRdb stores in-frame clones only, minus some. Of 190,000 or so clones listed, over 80% were seen once; the top ten hold around 1.5%. Study results and caveats: More clonal expansion characterized HLA-associated TCR beta chains than equally common others in a later analysis. Cytomegalovirus association was assigned to about 150 TCR beta chains.

Per the germline V gene, CDR1 is SGHTA and CDR2 is FQGNSA. V dropped 5 bases and J dropped 5 bases, with 13 bases sitting between them. This CDR3 has 13 residues. The origin of this receptor is a man aged 50 to 59 in good health and CMV-seronegative. Material: PBMCs. The chain is built from TRBV7-2 and TRBJ2-7; unclear D gene. CDR3 nucleotides: TGTGCCAGCAGCCACAAGAAATACGACGAGCAGTACTTC. Protein sequence: CASSHKKYDEQYF.